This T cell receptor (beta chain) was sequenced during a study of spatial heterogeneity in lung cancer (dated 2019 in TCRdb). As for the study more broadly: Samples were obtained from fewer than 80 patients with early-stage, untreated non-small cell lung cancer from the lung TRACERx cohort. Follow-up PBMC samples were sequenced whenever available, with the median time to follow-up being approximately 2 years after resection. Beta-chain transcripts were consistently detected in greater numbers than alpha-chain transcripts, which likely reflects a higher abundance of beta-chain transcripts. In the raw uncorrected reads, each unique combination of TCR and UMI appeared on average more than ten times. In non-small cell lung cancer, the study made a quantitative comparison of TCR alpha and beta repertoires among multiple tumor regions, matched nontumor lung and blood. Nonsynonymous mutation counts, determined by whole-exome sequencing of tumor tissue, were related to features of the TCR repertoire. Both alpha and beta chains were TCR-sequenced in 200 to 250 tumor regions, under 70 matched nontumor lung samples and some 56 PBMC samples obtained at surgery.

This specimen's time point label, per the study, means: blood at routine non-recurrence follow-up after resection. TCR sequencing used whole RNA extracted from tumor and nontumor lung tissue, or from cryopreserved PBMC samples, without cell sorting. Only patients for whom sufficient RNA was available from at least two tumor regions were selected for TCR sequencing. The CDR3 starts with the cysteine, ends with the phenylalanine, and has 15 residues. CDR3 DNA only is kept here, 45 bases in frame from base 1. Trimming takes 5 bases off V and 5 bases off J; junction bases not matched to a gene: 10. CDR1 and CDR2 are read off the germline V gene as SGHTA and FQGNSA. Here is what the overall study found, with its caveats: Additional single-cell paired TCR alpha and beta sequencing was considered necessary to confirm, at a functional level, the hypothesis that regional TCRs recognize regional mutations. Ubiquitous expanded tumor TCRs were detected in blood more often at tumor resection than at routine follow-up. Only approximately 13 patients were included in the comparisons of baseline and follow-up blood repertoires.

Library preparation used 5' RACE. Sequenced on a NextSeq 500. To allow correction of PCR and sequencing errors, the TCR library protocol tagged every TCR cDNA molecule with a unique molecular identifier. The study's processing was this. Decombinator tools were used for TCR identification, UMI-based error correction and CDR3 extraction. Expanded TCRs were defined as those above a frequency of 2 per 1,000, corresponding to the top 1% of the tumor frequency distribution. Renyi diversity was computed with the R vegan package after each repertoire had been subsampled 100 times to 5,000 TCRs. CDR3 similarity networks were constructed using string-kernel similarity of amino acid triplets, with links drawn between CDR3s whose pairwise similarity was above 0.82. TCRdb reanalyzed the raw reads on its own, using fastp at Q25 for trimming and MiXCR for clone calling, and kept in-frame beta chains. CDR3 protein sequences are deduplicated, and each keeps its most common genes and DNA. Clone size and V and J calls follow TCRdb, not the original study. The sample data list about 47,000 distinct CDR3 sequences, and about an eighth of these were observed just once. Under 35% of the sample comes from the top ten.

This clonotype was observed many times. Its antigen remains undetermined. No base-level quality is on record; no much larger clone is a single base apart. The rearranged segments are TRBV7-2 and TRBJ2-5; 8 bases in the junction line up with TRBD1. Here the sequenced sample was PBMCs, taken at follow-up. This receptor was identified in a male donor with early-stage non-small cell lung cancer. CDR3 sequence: CASSLGQGRGETQYF. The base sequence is TGTGCCAGCAGCCTAGGACAGGGACGAGGGGAGACCCAGTACTTC.